This section outlines one TCR beta chain sequence together with its context. Its specificity is unknown. This sample stems from a study of T cells in Graves' hyperthyroidism and ophthalmopathy. Findings and caveats of the study: Most clonotypes expanded in the thyroid (above 0.001) were also present in blood. It was a median 6.5 months before onset that the model predicted ophthalmopathy.

Diagnoses were made from clinical symptoms, serum measures (thyroxine and TRAb), thyroid ultrasound and orbital computed tomography. This sample holds PBMCs from 8.5 to 10 ml fresh peripheral blood. The CDR3 totals 15 residues. Trimming took 7 bases from V and 5 from J, leaving 18 bases between them. Germline V CDR1 and CDR2: MNHNS, SASEGT. Authors of the study amplified TCR beta CDR3 regions from RNA transcripts. HTBI primers were used for first-round RT-PCR of the TCR CDR3. TCRdb fed the multiplex PCR reads into MiXCR, producing one record per CDR3 protein. The table records hundreds of thousands of distinct CDR3 sequences, approximately 25% of them present only once.

V and J are TRBV6-1 and TRBJ1-5; tentatively, D is TRBD1 (5 bases). The receptor's source is a man over 45 with Graves' hyperthyroidism. Material for sequencing was blood. The CDR3 reads CASTHQVSGHQPQHF. The CDR3 bases are TGTGCCAGCACCCACCAGGTATCAGGGCATCAGCCCCAGCATTTT.